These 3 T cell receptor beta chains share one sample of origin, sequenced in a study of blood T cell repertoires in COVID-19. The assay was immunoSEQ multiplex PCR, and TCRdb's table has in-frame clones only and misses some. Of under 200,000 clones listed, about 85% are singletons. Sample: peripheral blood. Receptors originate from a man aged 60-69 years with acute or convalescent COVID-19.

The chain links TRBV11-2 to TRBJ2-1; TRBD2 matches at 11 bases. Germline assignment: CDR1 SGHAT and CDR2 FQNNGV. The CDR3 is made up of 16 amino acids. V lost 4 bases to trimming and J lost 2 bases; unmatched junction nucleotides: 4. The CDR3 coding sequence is TGTGCCAGCAGCTCAAATAGCGGGGGGGCCTACAATGAGCAGTTCTTC. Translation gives CASSSNSGGAYNEQFF.

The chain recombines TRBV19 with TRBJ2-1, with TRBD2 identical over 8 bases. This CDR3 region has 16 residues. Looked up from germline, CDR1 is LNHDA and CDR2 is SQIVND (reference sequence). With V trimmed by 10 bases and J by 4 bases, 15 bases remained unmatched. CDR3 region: CATTVSGAGVYNEQFF. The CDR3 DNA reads TGTGCCACCACAGTCTCAGGAGCGGGGGTTTACAATGAGCAGTTCTTC. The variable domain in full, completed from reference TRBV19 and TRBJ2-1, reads DGGITQSPKYLFRKEGQNVTLSCEQNLNHDAMYWYRQDPGQGLRLIYYSQIVNDFQKGDIAEGYSVSREKKESFPLTVTSAQKNPTAFYLCATTVSGAGVYNEQFFGPGTRLTVL.

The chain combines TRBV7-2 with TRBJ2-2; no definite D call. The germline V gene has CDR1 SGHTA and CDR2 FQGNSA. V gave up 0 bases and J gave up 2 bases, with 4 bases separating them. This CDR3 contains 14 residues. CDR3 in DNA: TGTGCCAGCAGCTTAGCTCATAACACCGGGGAGCTGTTTTTT. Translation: CASSLAHNTGELFF.